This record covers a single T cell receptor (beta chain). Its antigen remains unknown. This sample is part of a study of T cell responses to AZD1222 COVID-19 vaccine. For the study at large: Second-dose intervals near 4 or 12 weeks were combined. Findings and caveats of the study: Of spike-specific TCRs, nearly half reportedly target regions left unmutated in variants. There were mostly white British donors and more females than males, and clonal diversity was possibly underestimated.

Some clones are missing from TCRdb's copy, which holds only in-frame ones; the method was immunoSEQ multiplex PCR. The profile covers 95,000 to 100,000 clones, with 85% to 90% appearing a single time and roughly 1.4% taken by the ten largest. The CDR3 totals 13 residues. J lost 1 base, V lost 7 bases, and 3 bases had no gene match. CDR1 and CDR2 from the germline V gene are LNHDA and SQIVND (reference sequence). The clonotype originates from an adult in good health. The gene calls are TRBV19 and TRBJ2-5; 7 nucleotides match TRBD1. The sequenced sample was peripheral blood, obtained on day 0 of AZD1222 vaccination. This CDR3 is CASNSGGQETQYF. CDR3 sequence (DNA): TGTGCCAGTAACTCAGGGGGCCAAGAGACCCAGTACTTC.